The T cell receptor (beta chain) described here comes from a study of blood T cell repertoires in COVID-19. Study as a whole: Nucleic acid was either cDNA or gDNA, and it came from T cells, B-cell-depleted T cells, or PBMCs.

CDR3 length equals 16 residues. The J segment lost 4 bases and the V segment lost 4 bases, leaving 6 bases of the junction unmatched. Germline lookup yields CDR1 MDHEN and CDR2 SYDVKM. The protocol was immunoSEQ multiplex PCR, while the TCRdb copy is restricted to in-frame clones and leaves out a portion. Counted here are over 85,000 clones, around 87% occurring once; the ten biggest clones make up about 3%. What was sequenced was peripheral blood. This sequence was found in a man over 45 with active or convalescent COVID-19. The V gene is TRBV28, the J gene TRBJ2-3, with 12 bases aligning to TRBD2. The CDR3 sequence is CASSSPSGGASDTQYF. The CDR3 nucleotides read TGTGCCAGCAGTTCGCCTAGCGGGGGGGCTTCAGATACGCAGTATTTT.